This T cell receptor (beta chain) is from a study of T cells in Graves' hyperthyroidism and ophthalmopathy. Study-level points and caveats: Blood samples included most of the expanded thyroid clonotypes exceeding 0.001.

This clonotype was seen many times. Its antigen is undetermined. This CDR3 has 16 amino acids. Unmatched junction bases numbered 6, after V lost 1 base and J lost 2 bases. The germline V gene has CDR1 SGHAT and CDR2 FQNNGV. TCR beta CDR3 region amplification was performed from RNA transcripts. With the HTBI primer set, the TCR CDR3 went through a first round of RT-PCR. From the multiplex PCR reads, TCRdb called clonotypes with MiXCR, one entry per CDR3 protein. The sample carries 450,000 to 500,000 distinct CDR3 sequences, around a fifth recorded once. This TCR was sampled from a woman between 70 and 85 years old with Graves' ophthalmopathy. Specimen: blood. This chain links TRBV11-2 with TRBJ2-7, with 9 bases matching TRBD1. CDR3: CASSLGTGALTYEQYF. Written as DNA, the CDR3 is TGTGCCAGCAGCTTAGGGACAGGGGCCCTAACCTACGAGCAGTACTTC. Drawing the rest from reference TRBV11-2 and TRBJ2-7, the complete variable domain is EAGVAQSPRYKIIEKRQSVAFWCNPISGHATLYWYQQILGQGPKLLIQFQNNGVVDDSQLPKDRFSAERLKGVDSTLKIQPAKLEDSAVYLCASSLGTGALTYEQYFGPGTRLTVT.